The 17 T cell receptor beta chains given below trace back to one sample, sequenced in a study of CD8 T cells in Susac syndrome. Reverse transcription of roughly 0.5 to 1 ug RNA was carried out with random hexamers. In TCRdb, the immunoSEQ multiplex PCR reads were re-called with MiXCR into one record per CDR3 protein. The sample includes under 150,000 distinct CDR3 sequences, 95% of them seen just once. Sequencing was carried out using CD4+ T cells from PBMCs. The receptor set was obtained from a human donor with Susac syndrome.

This clonotype was picked up one time. Here the CDR3 reads CAWSGQGYQPQHF. The CDR3 DNA is TGTGCCTGGAGCGGACAGGGCTATCAGCCCCAGCATTTT. The J gene is TRBJ1-5, the V gene TRBV30; 8 nucleotides line up with TRBD1. V lost 3 bases, J lost 5 bases, and 3 bases stayed unmatched. This CDR3 contains 13 residues. From germline, CDR1 is GTSNPN and CDR2 SVGIG (reference sequence). The variable domain in full, with the rest retrieved from reference TRBV30 and TRBJ1-5, is SQTIHQWPATLVQPVGSPLSLECTVEGTSNPNLYWYRQAAGRGLQLLFYSVGIGQISSEVPQNLSASRPQDRQFILSSKKLLLSDSGFYLCAWSGQGYQPQHFGDGTRLSIL.

The V gene is TRBV29-1, the J gene TRBJ1-5; TRBD1 is a possible D gene (5 bases). The germline CDR1 and CDR2 sequences are SQVTM and ANQGSEA. This CDR3 spans 13 amino acids. The V end lost 5 bases, the J end lost 4 bases, and 12 bases lay between the germline ends. The CDR3 protein is CSVLWDRNQPQHF. CDR3 coding DNA: TGCAGCGTTCTCTGGGACCGAAATCAGCCCCAGCATTTT.

The J gene is TRBJ1-5, the V gene TRBV30; 10 bases line up with TRBD1. The germline V gene encodes CDR1 GTSNPN and CDR2 SVGIG (reference sequence). With 5 bases clipped from V and 4 bases from J, the junction kept 2 bases outside the gene matches. This CDR3 has 13 amino acids. This CDR3 is CAWGDRGNQPQHF. The DNA of the CDR3 is TGTGCCTGGGGGGACAGGGGTAATCAGCCCCAGCATTTT. The whole variable domain, remainder taken from reference TRBV30 and TRBJ1-5, is SQTIHQWPATLVQPVGSPLSLECTVEGTSNPNLYWYRQAAGRGLQLLFYSVGIGQISSEVPQNLSASRPQDRQFILSSKKLLLSDSGFYLCAWGDRGNQPQHFGDGTRLSIL.

The V call is TRBV7-3, the J call TRBJ2-3; D not certain. Looked up from germline, CDR1 is SGHTA and CDR2 is FQGTGA. The V and J ends lost 5 bases and 2 bases respectively, with 14 bases between them. This CDR3 has 15 residues. Here the CDR3 DNA reads TGTGCCAGCAGCCGGAACAGATTCCCCACAGATACGCAGTATTTT. Translating it yields CASSRNRFPTDTQYF. Based on the CDR3 plus reference TRBV7-3 and TRBJ2-3, the full variable domain is GAGVSQTPSNKVTEKGKYVELRCDPISGHTALYWYRQSLGQGPEFLIYFQGTGAADDSGLPNDRFFAVRPEGSVSTLKIQRTERGDSAVYLCASSRNRFPTDTQYFGPGTRLTVL.

This clonotype was counted once. This rearrangement joins TRBV20-1 to TRBJ2-5; D possibly matches TRBD1 or TRBD2 (5 bases each). This CDR3 has 16 amino acids. Trimming shortened V by 3 bases and J by 4 bases, and 21 bases separated the two germline ends. In germline, CDR1 is DFQATT, CDR2 SNEGSKA (reference sequence). The CDR3 is CSASGFTGGDLETQYF. The CDR3, as DNA: TGCAGTGCTAGCGGATTCACTGGGGGAGATCTAGAGACCCAGTACTTC.

The rearrangement uses TRBV30 and TRBJ2-4, with TRBD2 matching 8 bases. This CDR3 comprises 16 residues. Losses at the gene ends were 5 bases for V and 7 bases for J; bases not matched to a gene: 16. Germline CDR1 and CDR2: GTSNPN and SVGIG (reference sequence). The CDR3 region is CAWGWGKRGSWNIQYF. Written as DNA, the CDR3 is TGTGCCTGGGGCTGGGGGAAGCGGGGGAGTTGGAACATTCAGTACTTC.

The DNA of the CDR3 is TGTGCCACGGGACTAGCGTTTTACAATGAGCAGTTCTTC. Its translation is CATGLAFYNEQFF. V is TRBV10-3 and J is TRBJ2-1; 10 bases align to TRBD2. From germline, CDR1 is ENHRY and CDR2 SYGVKD. With 10 bases clipped from V and 4 bases from J, the junction kept 4 bases outside the gene matches. The CDR3 totals 13 residues.

This chain joins TRBV20-1 and TRBJ2-7; 10 bases line up with TRBD1. The CDR3 sequence is 15 residues long. Germline CDR1 is DFQATT and CDR2 is SNEGSKA (reference sequence). V lost 6 bases, J lost 7 bases, and 15 bases stayed unmatched. CDR3 bases: TGCAGTGCGCCCCTGGACAGGGGGATTTCGTTGGAGCAGTACTTC. It encodes CSAPLDRGISLEQYF.

This chain joins TRBV20-1 and TRBJ2-3; 8 bases are shared with TRBD2. The CDR3 sequence is 16 residues long. Germline V lookup: CDR1 DFQATT, CDR2 SNEGSKA (reference sequence). The V segment lost 0 bases and the J segment 4 bases; nucleotides outside the gene matches: 9. CDR3 sequence (DNA): TGCAGTGCTAGAGATTTTTCATCAGCGGGGGCAGATACGCAGTATTTT. The encoded protein is CSARDFSSAGADTQYF.

This clonotype was counted a single time. The chain carries TRBV25-1 and TRBJ2-7; TRBD1 is a possible D gene (6 bases). Germline V gene data show CDR1 as MGHDK and CDR2 as SYGVNS. Trimming removed 2 bases at V and 4 bases at J, with 18 bases between. CDR3 length: 16 residues. The DNA of the CDR3 is TGTGCCAGCAGTGAAAAGGACAGTCTGGGATTATACGAGCAGTACTTC. Its translation: CASSEKDSLGLYEQYF.

J is TRBJ1-2 and V is TRBV12-3 or TRBV12-4; D is possibly TRBD1 (6 bases). V lost 5 bases to trimming and J lost 4 bases, with 17 bases between them. The CDR3 has 15 amino acids. CDR3 sequence: CASSRGPDGLYGYTF. CDR3 DNA: TGTGCCAGCAGTCGGGGGCCGGACGGACTCTATGGCTACACCTTC.

V and J are TRBV29-1 and TRBJ2-2, with 7 bases matching TRBD2. The junction had 2 bases not matched to a gene; V was cut back by 4 bases and J by 0 bases. There are 14 residues in the CDR3. CDR1 SQVTM and CDR2 ANQGSEA come from the germline V gene. Written as DNA, the CDR3 is TGCAGCGTTGGTCTAGCGGCGAACACCGGGGAGCTGTTTTTT. This translates into CSVGLAANTGELFF.

J is TRBJ2-1 and V is TRBV12-3 or TRBV12-4; 9 positions match TRBD2. The CDR3 is 14 residues long. V shed 4 bases, J shed 8 bases, and the junction held 6 bases outside the gene matches. CDR3 sequence (DNA): TGTGCCAGCAGTTCCGGCGGGGGGGCCTATGAGCAGTTCTTC. Amino acids: CASSSGGGAYEQFF.

This clonotype was seen a single time. This chain links TRBV3-1 with TRBJ2-3; 8 bases map to TRBD2. Germline loops: CDR1 LGHDT, CDR2 YNNKEL (reference sequence). V shed 4 bases, J shed 6 bases, and the junction held 15 bases outside the gene matches. This CDR3 is 17 amino acids long. Here the CDR3 DNA reads TGTGCCAGCAGCCCGGGAGGGCTAGCCACGACTCTCGATACGCAGTATTTT. This encodes CASSPGGLATTLDTQYF.

A few counts support this clonotype. J is TRBJ2-3 and V is TRBV9; weak D call: TRBD2 (6 bases). Trimming stripped 0 bases from V and 3 bases from J, with 11 bases between. The CDR3 covers 15 residues. Germline assignment: CDR1 SGDLS and CDR2 YYNGEE. CDR3 in DNA: TGTGCCAGCAGCGTAGTTGAGGGGAGGACAGATACGCAGTATTTT. The encoded protein is CASSVVEGRTDTQYF.

The genes are TRBV2 and TRBJ1-5; no clear D. The germline CDR1 and CDR2 sequences are SNHLY and FYNNEI. With 0 bases removed from V and 5 bases from J, the gap between germline ends came to 14 bases. The length of the CDR3 is 16 residues. The DNA of the CDR3 is TGTGCCAGCAGTGAAGCGCTAGGGCAGCGCGATCAGCCCCAGCATTTT. Protein: CASSEALGQRDQPQHF.

The V and J genes are TRBV7-9 and TRBJ2-3; TRBD2 matches 9 bases. The CDR3 is 16 amino acids. Germline V gives CDR1 SEHNR, CDR2 FQNEAQ (reference sequence). V gave up 1 base and J gave up 0 bases; unmatched junction bases: 2. The CDR3 DNA reads as TGTGCCAGCAGCTTAGGTACTAGCGGGAGCACAGATACGCAGTATTTT. It yields the protein CASSLGTSGSTDTQYF. The entire variable domain, with the rest obtained from reference TRBV7-9 and TRBJ2-3, is as follows: DTGVSQNPRHKITKRGQNVTFRCDPISEHNRLYWYRQTLGQGPEFLTYFQNEAQLEKSRLLSDRFSAERPKGSFSTLEIQRTEQGDSAMYLCASSLGTSGSTDTQYFGPGTRLTVL.